The 17 T cell receptor beta chains in this list originate from one sample, sequenced in a study of identical twins. TCRdb used MiXCR to reprocess the 5' RACE reads, holding one entry per CDR3 protein. The profile shows roughly 690,000 distinct CDR3 sequences, around 20% of them singletons. These data also featured in a second study, about T cells expressing NK-cell markers.

What was sequenced was PBMCs. The receptors were sampled from a woman between 18 and 29 years old in good health.

The V and J genes are TRBV3-1 and TRBJ2-3; 8 nucleotides line up with TRBD2. Germline CDR1 reads LGHDT; CDR2 reads YNNKEL (reference sequence). The CDR3 totals 17 residues. V was clipped by 0 bases and J by 0 bases; unmatched bases: 5. CDR3 sequence: CASSQDSTSGSTDTQYF. The CDR3 bases are TGTGCCAGCAGCCAAGACTCCACTAGCGGCAGCACAGATACGCAGTATTTT.

This clonotype was counted only a few times. V gene TRBV6-4 combines with J gene TRBJ1-4, with 7 bases fitting TRBD1. The CDR3 is 13 residues long. The V and J ends lost 8 bases and 3 bases, in that order; junction bases with no gene match: 3. The V gene's germline CDR1 is MRHNA and CDR2 SNTAGT. CDR3 bases: TGTGCCAGCCGGGACAGACCTAATGAAAAACTGTTTTTT. This codes for CASRDRPNEKLFF.

This clonotype was counted only a few times. This rearrangement joins TRBV5-1 to TRBJ2-1; 8 bases match TRBD1. From germline, CDR1 is SGHRS and CDR2 YFSETQ. The CDR3 is made up of 16 amino acids. The trim removed 1 base at V and 2 bases at J, leaving 5 bases unmatched. The CDR3, as DNA: TGCGCCAGCAGCTTGAATAACAGGGGGGCCTACAATGAGCAGTTCTTC. This codes for CASSLNNRGAYNEQFF.

The gene calls are TRBV6-2 or TRBV6-3 and TRBJ2-1; possibly TRBD1 or TRBD2 for D (6 bases each). V was shortened by 2 bases and J by 4 bases, with 27 bases between the two germline ends. Germline lookup yields CDR1 MNHEY and CDR2 SVGEGT. The length of the CDR3 is 20 residues. The DNA for the CDR3 is TGTGCCAGCAGTTACGCGAGGGAGAGGGGGGCCTCCTGGGGTTACAATGAGCAGTTCTTC. Protein: CASSYARERGASWGYNEQFF.

In its sample, this clonotype was seen a few times. The gene calls are TRBV9 and TRBJ1-4; tentatively, D is TRBD1 (5 bases). Germline-derived CDR1 and CDR2 are SGDLS and YYNGEE. This CDR3 is 15 amino acids long. V lost 0 bases and J 5 bases, leaving 11 bases between the germline ends. The CDR3 DNA reads TGTGCCAGCAGCGTAGGTAGGAGGGACAATGAAAAACTGTTTTTT. Its protein product is CASSVGRRDNEKLFF.

The chain uses TRBV20-1 and TRBJ2-7, with 10 bases matching TRBD2. The CDR3 is 16 amino acids. After removal of 0 bases from V and 1 base from J, the junction contained 6 bases not matched to a gene. Germline assignment: CDR1 DFQATT and CDR2 SNEGSKA (reference sequence). The CDR3 DNA reads as TGCAGTGCTAGAGATCTTACTAGCGGGGCGTCCTACGAGCAGTACTTC. This sequence encodes CSARDLTSGASYEQYF.

The table lists this clonotype with a few counts. V and J are TRBV12-3 or TRBV12-4 and TRBJ2-5; D may be TRBD1 (5 bases). The CDR3 is made up of 16 amino acids. Trimming stripped 6 bases from V and 7 bases from J, with 24 bases between. The CDR3 nucleotides read TGTGCCAGCAGACCGACCCTAAAGGGGTTTTCTGGGACCCAGTACTTC. It encodes CASRPTLKGFSGTQYF.

This clonotype was picked up a small number of times. CDR3 sequence: CSALRQGRNEQFF. CDR3 bases: TGCAGTGCCCTCAGACAGGGTAGGAATGAGCAGTTCTTC. This rearrangement joins TRBV20-1 to TRBJ2-1; 7 bases line up with TRBD1. V trimming: 6 bases; J trimming: 7 bases; junction bases outside the gene matches: 9. The CDR3 is 13 amino acids. CDR1 is DFQATT, CDR2 SNEGSKA, per germline (reference sequence).

The chain employs TRBV29-1 and TRBJ2-5; the D gene could be TRBD1 or TRBD2 (6 bases each). V was clipped by 4 bases and J by 7 bases, with 16 bases between them. This CDR3 has 13 residues. Germline CDR1 SQVTM, CDR2 ANQGSEA. DNA of the CDR3: TGCAGCGTTGGAACGCAGGGGCGGGGGACCCAGTACTTC. Amino acids: CSVGTQGRGTQYF.

The chain employs TRBV4-2 and TRBJ2-1, with a weak D call TRBD2 (5 bases). This CDR3 spans 17 amino acids. Trimming stripped 1 base from V and 4 bases from J, with 17 bases between. Germline assignment: CDR1 LGHNA and CDR2 YNFKEQ. This CDR3 is CASSQGDGLFDYNEQFF. The CDR3, as DNA: TGTGCCAGCAGCCAAGGGGATGGACTCTTCGATTACAATGAGCAGTTCTTC.

The chain combines TRBV4-3 with TRBJ2-7; 7 bases agree with TRBD2. The V gene's germline CDR1 is LGHNA and CDR2 YSLEER. There are 15 residues in the CDR3. The ends lost 4 bases at V and 3 bases at J; junction bases unmatched: 9. CDR3: CASSPTTGLIYEQYF. In nucleotides, the CDR3 is TGCGCCAGCAGCCCAACCACGGGACTAATCTACGAGCAGTACTTC.

This chain uses TRBV20-1 with TRBJ1-2; maybe TRBD1 (6 bases). Trimming cost V 6 bases and J 5 bases, with 19 bases left between them. CDR1 and CDR2 (germline): DFQATT, SNEGSKA (reference sequence). The CDR3 loop spans 14 amino acids. CDR3 DNA: TGCAGTGCAATCCGCCAGGGGACAAGATATGGCTACACCTTC. It specifies CSAIRQGTRYGYTF.

The sample holds many counts of this clonotype. The gene calls are TRBV7-8 and TRBJ2-3; D is unresolved. Per germline, CDR1 SGHVS and CDR2 FQNEAQ. The CDR3 is made up of 13 amino acids. Trimming took 2 bases from V and 3 from J, leaving 6 bases between them. CDR3 residues: CASSLSVTDTQYF. CDR3 coding DNA: TGTGCCAGCAGCTTATCGGTGACAGATACGCAGTATTTT.

V is TRBV20-1 and J is TRBJ2-1; 8 nucleotides line up with TRBD2. Germline CDR1 DFQATT, CDR2 SNEGSKA (reference sequence). The V gene end was trimmed by 3 bases and the J gene end by 9 bases; junction bases not matched to a gene: 1. The length of the CDR3 is 11 residues. CDR3 in DNA: TGCAGTGCTAGCGGGAGGGGTGAGCAGTTCTTC. Its translation is CSASGRGEQFF.

This clonotype came up a few times. V and J are TRBV15 and TRBJ2-7; the match to TRBD2 covers 10 bases. Losses at the gene ends were 1 base for V and 5 bases for J; bases not matched to a gene: 5. Germline V gene data show CDR1 as LNHNV and CDR2 as YYDKDF (reference sequence). The CDR3 contains 15 residues. This CDR3 reads CATSRASGSANEQYF. The CDR3, as DNA: TGTGCCACCAGCAGAGCTAGCGGGAGTGCGAACGAGCAGTACTTC. Full variable domain (missing parts from reference TRBV15 and TRBJ2-7): DAMVIQNPRYQVTQFGKPVTLSCSQTLNHNVMYWYQQKSSQAPKLLFHYYDKDFNNEADTPDNFQSRRPNTSFCFLDIRSPGLGDTAMYLCATSRASGSANEQYFGPGTRLTVT.

J is TRBJ2-1 and V is TRBV12-3 or TRBV12-4; no clear D gene. This CDR3 comprises 11 residues. Trimming cost V 3 bases and J 15 bases, with 12 bases left between them. DNA of the CDR3: TGTGCCAGCAGTTTCCAAGAAAGGCGGTTCTTC. The encoded protein is CASSFQERRFF.

The chain combines TRBV20-1 with TRBJ2-1; D is possibly TRBD2 (6 bases). The V and J ends lost 3 bases and 0 bases respectively, with 15 bases between them. Germline V gives CDR1 DFQATT, CDR2 SNEGSKA (reference sequence). This CDR3 contains 16 residues. CDR3 residues: CSARVAEPSSYNEQFF. The CDR3 nucleotides read TGCAGTGCTAGGGTAGCGGAACCGAGCTCCTACAATGAGCAGTTCTTC.